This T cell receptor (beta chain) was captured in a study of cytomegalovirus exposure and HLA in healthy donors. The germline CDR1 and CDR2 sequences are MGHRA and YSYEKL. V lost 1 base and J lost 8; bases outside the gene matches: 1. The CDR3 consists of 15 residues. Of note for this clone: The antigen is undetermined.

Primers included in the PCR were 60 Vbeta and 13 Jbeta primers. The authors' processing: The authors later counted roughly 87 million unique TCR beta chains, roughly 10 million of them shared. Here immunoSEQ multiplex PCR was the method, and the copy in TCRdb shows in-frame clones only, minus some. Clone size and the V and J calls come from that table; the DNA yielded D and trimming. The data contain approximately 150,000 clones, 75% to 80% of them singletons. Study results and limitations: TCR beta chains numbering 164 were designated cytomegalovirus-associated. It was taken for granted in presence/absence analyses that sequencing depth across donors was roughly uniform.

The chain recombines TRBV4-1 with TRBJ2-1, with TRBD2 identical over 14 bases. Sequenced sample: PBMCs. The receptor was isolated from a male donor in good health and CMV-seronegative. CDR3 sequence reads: CASSQGTSGRYEQFF. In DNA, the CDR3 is TGCGCCAGCAGCCAAGGGACTAGCGGGAGGTATGAGCAGTTCTTC.